This T cell receptor (beta chain) stems from a study of blood T cells in healthy people across ages. This clonotype showed up many times. In germline, CDR1 is SGHVS, CDR2 FNYEAQ. The CDR3 has 16 residues. V was clipped by 5 bases and J by 4 bases, with 20 bases between them. With a J-beta primer mix and a sample-barcoded 5' primer, a second PCR ran roughly 6 to 11 cycles. TCRdb reprocessed the 5' RACE reads with MiXCR, giving one entry per CDR3 protein. The table records hundreds of thousands of distinct CDR3 sequences, about 55% of them present only once. The material sequenced was blood. The source of this sequence is a man aged 55 to 70 in good health. The V call is TRBV7-6, the J call TRBJ1-2; perhaps TRBD1 as D (5 bases). The CDR3 loop is CASSPRRGGSGYGYTF. Here the CDR3 DNA reads TGTGCCAGCAGCCCCAGACGTGGGGGTTCGGGCTATGGCTACACCTTC.